This T cell receptor (beta chain) is from a study of blood T cell repertoires in COVID-19. CDR1 and CDR2 (germline): LGHNA, YNFKEQ. Trimming at V came to 0 bases and at J to 5 bases, leaving 6 bases not matched to a gene. This CDR3 is built from 16 residues. The participants were between about 18 and 90 years old and came from 24 US areas. Profiled with immunoSEQ multiplex PCR; TCRdb holds only in-frame clones, not every one. Of fewer than 350,000 clones detected, 65% to 90% appear once; the ten largest clones hold roughly 4%. Sequencing used PBMCs or T cells enriched from blood (not recorded which). The chain joins TRBV4-2 to TRBJ2-1; TRBD2 matches at 8 bases. This clonotype originated in a middle-aged woman with acute COVID-19. CDR3 protein: CASSQDLGLGNNEQFF. In nucleotides, the CDR3 is TGTGCCAGCAGCCAAGATCTGGGACTAGGAAACAATGAGCAGTTCTTC.